There are a few counts of the clone carrying this T cell receptor beta chain. The target antigen is unknown. Libraries of TCR beta came from iRepertoire HTBI primers plus Arm-PCR of CDR3 regions. Per the authors' pipeline: The samples yielded approximately 62 TRBV and 14 TRBJ segments. TCRdb processed the multiplex PCR reads anew with MiXCR; each CDR3 protein has one entry. What appears here as the V and J calls and clone size reflects TCRdb's work, not the paper's. Of under 450,000 distinct CDR3 sequences in the sample, over 9.5% are singletons; the top ten hold 18%. The data belong to a study of regulatory T cells in long-lasting Graves disease. Study results and limitations: Clonotypes that were public and shared totalled approximately 3,000 in persistent patients versus 750 to 1,000 in new patients.

Stated time point: newly diagnosed GD, antithyroid drugs for less than 3 months. From PBMCs, RNA was extracted and then used to make the TCR library. The CDR3 totals 19 residues. Looked up from germline, CDR1 is KGHSH and CDR2 is LQKENI. Losses at the gene ends were 2 bases for V and 0 bases for J; bases not matched to a gene: 16. The sample was also linked to a second study, of T cells in Graves' hyperthyroidism and ophthalmopathy. That source adds: Diagnostic assessment was based on clinical symptoms, serum thyroxine and TRAb, thyroid ultrasound and orbital computed tomography.

The source of this sequence is a woman under 30 with Graves disease. The gene calls are TRBV18 and TRBJ2-7; 7 nucleotides line up with TRBD2. Sequenced material: peripheral blood mononuclear cells (PBMCs), taken at new diagnosis, from a patient treated with antithyroid drugs. The CDR3 DNA reads TGTGCCAGCTCACCAATAAGTTATAGCGGGTTCCCCATCTCCTACGAGCAGTACTTC. It is translated as CASSPISYSGFPISYEQYF.